This TCR beta chain was retrieved from a study of T cells in Graves' hyperthyroidism and ophthalmopathy. Concerning this clonotype: A read error may explain this, as a much larger clone is one base away.

Germline V gives CDR1 SQVTM, CDR2 ANQGSEA. Trimming pared 3 bases from V and 0 bases from J, leaving 8 bases between. The CDR3 consists of 13 residues. Using RNA transcripts as the source, TCR beta CDR3 regions were amplified. RT-PCR in the first round (using the HTBI primer set) targeted the TCR CDR3. TCRdb re-derived calls from the multiplex PCR reads in MiXCR, one entry per CDR3 protein. Of 540,000 or so distinct CDR3 sequences in the sample, around 16% were seen once. The clonotype originates from a woman aged 25 to 39 with Graves' hyperthyroidism. The specimen was blood. The V call is TRBV29-1, the J call TRBJ1-1; a weak D match, TRBD1 (5 bases). The chain's CDR3 is CSVDRGLNTEAFF. Written as DNA, the CDR3 is TGCAGCGTTGACCGGGGACTGAACACTGAAGCTTTCTTT.